This T cell receptor beta chain appears in the sequencing data of a study of blood T cells in healthy people across ages. Points on this clonotype: Antigen: not known.

Study results and limitations: As age increased, TCR beta diversity per million T cells fell in a roughly linear fashion. Investigators viewed diversity estimates from one million T cells as underestimates, the study reported. Since the PBMCs were unsorted, naive and antigen-experienced cells could not be conclusively compared.

CDR3 length: 14 residues. The germline CDR1 and CDR2 sequences are SGHAT and FQNNGV. The V end was cut by 8 bases, the J end by 0 bases, with 10 bases between. A second PCR of 7 to 11 cycles used a sample-barcoded 5' primer and a J-beta primer mix. MiXCR, applied by TCRdb to the 5' RACE reads, yields one record per CDR3 protein. Of 270,000 or so distinct CDR3 sequences listed, roughly 26% are singletons. The rearrangement joins TRBV11-2 to TRBJ2-2, with D tentatively TRBD2 (5 bases). Sequencing input: blood. This clonotype was obtained from a woman in her 70s in good health. The CDR3, as DNA: TGTGCCAGCTCGTCTAGCTCGAACACCGGGGAGCTGTTTTTT. The encoded protein is CASSSSSNTGELFF.